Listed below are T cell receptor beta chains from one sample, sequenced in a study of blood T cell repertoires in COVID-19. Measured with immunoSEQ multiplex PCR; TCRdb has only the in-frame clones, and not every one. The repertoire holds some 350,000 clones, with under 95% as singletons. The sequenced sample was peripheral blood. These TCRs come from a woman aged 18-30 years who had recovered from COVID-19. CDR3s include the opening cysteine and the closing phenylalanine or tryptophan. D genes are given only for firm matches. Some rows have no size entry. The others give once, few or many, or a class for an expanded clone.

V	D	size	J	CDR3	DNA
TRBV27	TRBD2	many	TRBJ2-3	CASRGLAGAQDTQYF	TGTGCCAGCAGGGGACTAGCGGGAGCTCAGGATACGCAGTATTTT
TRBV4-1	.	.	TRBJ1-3	CASEGARNTIYF	TGCGCCAGCGAAGGGGCAAGAAACACCATATATTTT
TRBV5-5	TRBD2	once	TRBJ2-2	CASSTGGGRGATGELFF	TGTGCCAGCAGCACTGGCGGCGGGAGGGGCGCCACCGGGGAGCTGTTTTTT
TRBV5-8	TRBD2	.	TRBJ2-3	CASSLGLGLAGTDTQYF	TGTGCCAGCAGCTTGGGTCTGGGGCTAGCGGGGACAGATACGCAGTATTTT
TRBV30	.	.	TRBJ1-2	CAWSVHRAGYTF	TGTGCCTGGAGTGTACACAGGGCTGGCTACACCTTC
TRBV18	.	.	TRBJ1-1	CASSPRGGVAEAFF	TGTGCCAGCTCACCAAGGGGGGGAGTGGCTGAAGCTTTCTTT
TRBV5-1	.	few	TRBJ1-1	CASSLDAGMNTEAFF	TGCGCCAGCAGCTTGGATGCAGGGATGAACACTGAAGCTTTCTTT
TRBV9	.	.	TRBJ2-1	CASSPVAGRYNEQFF	TGTGCCAGCAGCCCCGTGGCAGGGCGCTACAATGAGCAGTTCTTC
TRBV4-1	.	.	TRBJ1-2	CASSQYMTVSYGYTF	TGCGCCAGCAGCCAATACATGACAGTTTCCTATGGCTACACCTTC
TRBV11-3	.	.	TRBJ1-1	CASSLDRTEAFF	TGTGCCAGCAGCTTAGATCGGACTGAAGCTTTCTTT
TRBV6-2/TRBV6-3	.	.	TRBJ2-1	CASSRGIQTNEQFF	TGTGCCAGCAGTAGGGGAATACAGACAAATGAGCAGTTCTTC
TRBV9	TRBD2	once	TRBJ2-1	CASSVRPTGTSGIYEQFF	TGTGCCAGCAGCGTAAGGCCGACCGGGACTAGCGGGATATATGAGCAGTTCTTC
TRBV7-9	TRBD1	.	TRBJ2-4	CASSLGDRGAKNIQYF	TGTGCCAGCAGCTTAGGGGACAGGGGTGCCAAAAACATTCAGTACTTC
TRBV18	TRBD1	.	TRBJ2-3	CASSPTDRGLLDTQYF	TGTGCCAGCTCGCCTACGGACAGGGGGCTGTTAGATACGCAGTATTTT
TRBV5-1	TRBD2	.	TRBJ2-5	CASSLVSGSAQETQYF	TGCGCCAGCAGCTTGGTAAGCGGGAGTGCGCAAGAGACCCAGTACTTC
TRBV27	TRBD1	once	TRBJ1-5	CASSLAGGRRNQPQHF	TGTGCCAGCAGTTTAGCAGGGGGCAGGAGAAATCAGCCCCAGCATTTT
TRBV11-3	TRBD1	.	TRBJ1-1	CASSFAGQGLGTEAFF	TGTGCCAGCAGCTTCGCGGGACAGGGCTTGGGCACTGAAGCTTTCTTT
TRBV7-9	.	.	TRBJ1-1	CASSLVGHRNTEAFF	TGTGCCAGCAGCTTAGTGGGACACCGGAACACTGAAGCTTTCTTT
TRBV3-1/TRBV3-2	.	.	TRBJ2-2	CASSQDDRGRAWTGELFF	TGTGCCAGCAGCCAAGATGATAGGGGGAGGGCCTGGACCGGGGAGCTGTTTTTT
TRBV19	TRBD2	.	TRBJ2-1	CASSGSGRAYNEQFF	TGTGCCAGTAGTGGTAGCGGGAGAGCCTACAATGAGCAGTTCTTC
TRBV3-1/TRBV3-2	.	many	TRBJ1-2	CASSQLQNYGYTF	TGTGCCAGCAGCCAATTACAGAACTATGGCTACACCTTC
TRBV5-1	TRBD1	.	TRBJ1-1	CASSLAGQGASTEAFF	TGCGCCAGCAGCTTAGCCGGACAGGGGGCTAGCACTGAAGCTTTCTTT
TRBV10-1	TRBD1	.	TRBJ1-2	CAREDRLPFRGYTF	TGCGCCAGAGAGGACAGGCTCCCTTTTCGTGGCTACACCTTC
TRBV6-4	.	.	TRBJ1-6	CASSDRGGDNSPLHF	TGTGCCAGCAGTGACCGGGGGGGGGATAATTCACCCCTCCACTTT
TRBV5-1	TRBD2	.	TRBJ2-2	CASSPRLAGGIGELFF	TGCGCCAGCAGCCCAAGACTAGCGGGAGGGATCGGGGAGCTGTTTTTT
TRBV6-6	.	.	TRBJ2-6	CASSRQARYSGANVLTF	TGTGCCAGCAGCCGACAGGCCCGCTACTCTGGGGCCAACGTCCTGACTTTC
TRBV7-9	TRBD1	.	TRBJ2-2	CAARTGVIPTSNTGELFF	TGTGCCGCAAGGACAGGGGTAATCCCTACGTCGAACACCGGGGAGCTGTTTTTT
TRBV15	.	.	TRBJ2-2	CATSLIKGIGELFF	TGTGCCACCAGCCTCATCAAGGGGATCGGGGAGCTGTTTTTT
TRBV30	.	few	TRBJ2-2	CAWRKGENTGELFF	TGTGCCTGGAGAAAGGGGGAGAACACCGGGGAGCTGTTTTTT
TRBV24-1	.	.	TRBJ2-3	CATAHPRDSSTDTQYF	TGTGCCACCGCACACCCGCGGGACAGTAGCACAGATACGCAGTATTTT
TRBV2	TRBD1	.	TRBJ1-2	CASKDRSNYGYTF	TGTGCCAGCAAGGACAGGAGTAACTATGGCTACACCTTC
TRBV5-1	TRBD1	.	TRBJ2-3	CASSLVGQQTDTQYF	TGCGCCAGCAGCTTAGTGGGACAGCAGACAGATACGCAGTATTTT
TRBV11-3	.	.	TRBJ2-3	CASSLGGAPDF	TGTGCCAGCAGCTTAGGGGGAGCTCCGGATTTT
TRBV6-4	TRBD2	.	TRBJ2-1	CASIFLAGVPNNEQFF	TGTGCCAGCATTTTCCTAGCGGGAGTACCTAACAATGAGCAGTTCTTC
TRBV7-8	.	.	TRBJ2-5	CASRSGGRLGRGETQYF	TGTGCCAGCAGATCCGGGGGTAGGTTGGGGAGGGGGGAGACCCAGTACTTC
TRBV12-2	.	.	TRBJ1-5	CASRFSDRQGAAVLSNQPQHF	TGTGCAAGTCGCTTTAGCGACAGACAGGGGGCGGCTGTATTGAGCAATCAGCCCCAGCATTTT
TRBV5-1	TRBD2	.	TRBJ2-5	CASSSSSGSLRETQYF	TGCGCCAGCAGCTCGTCTAGCGGGAGTCTTAGAGAGACCCAGTACTTC
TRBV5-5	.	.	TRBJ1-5	CASSLVGGDQPQHF	TGTGCCAGCAGCTTGGTGGGGGGAGATCAGCCCCAGCATTTT
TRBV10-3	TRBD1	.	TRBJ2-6	CAISRTGGSGANVLTF	TGTGCCATCAGTCGGACAGGGGGCTCTGGGGCCAACGTCCTGACTTTC
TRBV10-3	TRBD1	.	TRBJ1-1	CAISPGQGENAEAFF	TGTGCCATCAGTCCGGGACAGGGGGAAAATGCTGAAGCTTTCTTT
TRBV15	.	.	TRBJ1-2	CATSRDRGDYGYTF	TGTGCCACCAGCAGAGATCGGGGGGACTATGGCTACACCTTC
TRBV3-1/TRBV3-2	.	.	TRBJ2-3	CASSQGRLSTDTQYF	TGTGCCAGCAGCCAGGGGAGGCTTAGCACAGATACGCAGTATTTT
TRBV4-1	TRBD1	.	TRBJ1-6	CASGQGNSPLHF	TGCGCCAGCGGACAGGGGAATTCACCCCTCCACTTT
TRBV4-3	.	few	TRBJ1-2	CASSQRVGRNYGYTF	TGCGCCAGCAGCCAAAGGGTGGGGCGGAACTATGGCTACACCTTC
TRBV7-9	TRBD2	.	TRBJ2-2	CASSLSGRASGELFF	TGTGCCAGCAGTCTTAGCGGGAGGGCCTCCGGGGAGCTGTTTTTT
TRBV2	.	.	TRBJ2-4	CASRGSPEGYGNIQYF	TGTGCCAGCAGGGGGTCCCCGGAGGGGTATGGAAACATTCAGTACTTC
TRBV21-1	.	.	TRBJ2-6	CASSKGQGRGRLTPGANVLTF	TGTGCCAGCAGCAAAGGCCAAGGCAGGGGGCGTCTTACACCCGGGGCCAACGTCCTGACTTTC
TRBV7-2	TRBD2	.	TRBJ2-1	CASSPPGAGNEQFF	TGTGCCAGCAGCCCCCCAGGAGCGGGAAATGAGCAGTTCTTC
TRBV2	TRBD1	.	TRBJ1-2	CASSADRLGYGYTF	TGTGCCAGCAGTGCGGACAGGCTCGGCTATGGCTACACCTTC
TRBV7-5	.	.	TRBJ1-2	CARSLIGQGYGYTF	TGTGCCAGAAGCCTCATCGGACAGGGATATGGCTACACCTTC
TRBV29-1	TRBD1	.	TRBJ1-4	CSVVVGGGTNEKLFF	TGCAGCGTTGTTGTAGGAGGGGGCACTAATGAAAAACTGTTTTTT
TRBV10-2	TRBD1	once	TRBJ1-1	CASSERTGGSGWTEAFF	TGCGCCAGCAGTGAAAGGACAGGGGGATCGGGTTGGACTGAAGCTTTCTTT
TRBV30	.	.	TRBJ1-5	CAWGRPRLNQPQHF	TGTGCCTGGGGCCGGCCCAGACTCAATCAGCCCCAGCATTTT
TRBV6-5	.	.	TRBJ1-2	CASSTGGQHSYGYTF	TGTGCCAGCAGTACGGGGGGGCAACATTCCTATGGCTACACCTTC
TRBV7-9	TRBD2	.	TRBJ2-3	CASSGAWREGGTDTQYF	TGTGCCAGCAGCGGCGCTTGGCGGGAGGGCGGCACAGATACGCAGTATTTT